This is a list of T cell receptor beta chains from one sample in a study of blood T cell repertoires in COVID-19. Sequenced by immunoSEQ multiplex PCR; TCRdb stores in-frame clones only, minus some. The sample has 100,000 to 150,000 clones, roughly 83% seen once. The sample taken for sequencing was peripheral blood. Every receptor here comes from a woman under 40 who had recovered from COVID-19. Each CDR3 is given with its conserved first and last residue. A D gene is named only where the DNA matches it firmly. A row's size may be missing; if present it is once, few, many or a size class.

d_call clone_size j_call v_call cdr3_nt cdr3_aa
TRBD1 NA TRBJ1-5 TRBV11-2 TGTGCCAGCAGCTTAACCGGGACAGGGGGCAATCAGCCCCAGCATTTT CASSLTGTGGNQPQHF
TRBD1 NA TRBJ1-1 TRBV30 TGTGCCTGGAACTCAGGGGGCACTGAAGCTTTCTTT CAWNSGGTEAFF
TRBD2 NA TRBJ2-3 TRBV11-2 TGTGCCAGCAGCTTAGGTTTACTAGCGCGTAGCACAGATACGCAGTATTTT CASSLGLLARSTDTQYF
TRBD1 NA TRBJ2-1 TRBV4-1 TGCGCCAGCAGCCAGGGACAGGGCAGCTACAATGAGCAGTTCTTC CASSQGQGSYNEQFF
NA NA TRBJ1-2 TRBV19 TGTGCCAGTAGTCTCCGACAGGATCTTGGCTACACCTTC CASSLRQDLGYTF
TRBD2 NA TRBJ2-7 TRBV6-5 TGTGCCAGCAGTTACCTTAGCGGGAGCTCCTACGAGCAGTACTTC CASSYLSGSSYEQYF
NA NA TRBJ2-7 TRBV10-3 TGTGCCACCACCGAGGGCCTTTACGAGCAGTACTTC CATTEGLYEQYF
TRBD1 NA TRBJ2-7 TRBV6-5 TGTGCCAGCAGTTGGGGGGACAGGGGTCCCTACGAGCAGTACTTC CASSWGDRGPYEQYF
TRBD1 NA TRBJ1-1 TRBV6-4 TGTGCCAGCAGCCCACAGGGGGCTTCTGTGTGGACTGAAGCTTTCTTT CASSPQGASVWTEAFF
NA NA TRBJ1-1 TRBV6-5 TGTGCCAGCAGTTACGGGGGGGGCACTGAAGCTTTCTTT CASSYGGGTEAFF
NA NA TRBJ1-4 TRBV12-3/TRBV12-4 TGTGCCAGCAGTCATAATGAAAAACTGTTTTTT CASSHNEKLFF
NA few TRBJ1-5 TRBV6-1 TGTGCCAGCAGTGAAGTTATTCGACAGGTAAGGAGAGGGAATCAGCCCCAGCATTTT CASSEVIRQVRRGNQPQHF
TRBD2 few TRBJ2-7 TRBV6-2/TRBV6-3 TGTGCCAGCAGTTACGGAGTAGCGGGAGGCTACGAGCAGTACTTC CASSYGVAGGYEQYF
NA NA TRBJ2-5 TRBV3-1/TRBV3-2 TGTGCCAGCAGCCGAGGGGGGGTCGGGAAGACCCAGTACTTC CASSRGGVGKTQYF
TRBD1 NA TRBJ2-2 TRBV6-1 TGTGCCAGCAGTGGGATTACAGGGGTGAACACCGGGGAGCTGTTTTTT CASSGITGVNTGELFF
TRBD2 few TRBJ2-3 TRBV9 TGTGCCAGCAGCGTAGTGGCTAGCGGGGACACAGATACGCAGTATTTT CASSVVASGDTDTQYF
TRBD2 NA TRBJ2-7 TRBV6-4 TGTGCCAGCAGAGCCTTAAAGCAAGGGACTAGCGAGCAGTACTTC CASRALKQGTSEQYF
TRBD2 NA TRBJ2-1 TRBV19 TGTGCCAGTAGCCAAATGACTAGCGGGACCTACAATGAGCAGTTCTTC CASSQMTSGTYNEQFF
TRBD1 NA TRBJ1-1 TRBV18 TGTGCCAGCTCAATGGACAGGGGGCTCTCTGAAGCTTTCTTT CASSMDRGLSEAFF
TRBD1 once TRBJ1-3 TRBV18 TGTGCCAGCTCACCCCTAGAAGGGACAGGGAAGACTGGAAACACCATATATTTT CASSPLEGTGKTGNTIYF
NA NA TRBJ2-7 TRBV10-1 TGCGCCAGCAGTGAGTCCGGGGCCTACGAGCAGTACTTC CASSESGAYEQYF
NA NA TRBJ1-2 TRBV5-3 TGTGCCAGAAGCTTGGCGCAACCGGGACACCGGCCGGGGGGCTACACCTTC CARSLAQPGHRPGGYTF
TRBD2 NA TRBJ2-5 TRBV7-7 TGTGCTAGCAGCTTAGGTCCTCGCGGGAGGAGTGAGACCCAGTACTTC CASSLGPRGRSETQYF
NA NA TRBJ2-7 TRBV10-2 TGCGCCAGCAGTGAAGGGGACAGAAGGGGGGTGCTTTTC CASSEGDRRGVLF
NA NA TRBJ1-5 TRBV6-5 TGTGCCAGCAGTTACTCGGGGCAGGACAATCAGCCCCAGCATTTT CASSYSGQDNQPQHF
NA NA TRBJ2-7 TRBV21-1 TGTGCCAGCCACTACGAGCAGTACTTC CASHYEQYF
TRBD1 NA TRBJ2-7 TRBV7-3 TGTGCCAGCAGCCCTGGACAGGGTTTCCACGAGCAGTACTTC CASSPGQGFHEQYF
NA NA TRBJ1-1 TRBV29-1 TGCAGCATACGGGGGGCAGCCGAAGCTTTCTTT CSIRGAAEAFF
TRBD2 NA TRBJ2-7 TRBV4-1 TGCGCCAGCAGCCAAGTTTGGACTAGCGGGAGGGTCTACGAGCAGTACTTC CASSQVWTSGRVYEQYF
NA NA TRBJ1-2 TRBV6-1 TGTGCCAGCAGTGAATCCAGGGGTGGAGGCTACACCTTC CASSESRGGGYTF
TRBD2 few TRBJ2-1 TRBV7-9 TGTGCCAGCAGCTTAGCGCGCCGGGGGGGCCAAGGTGAGCAGTTCTTC CASSLARRGGQGEQFF
TRBD2 NA TRBJ2-1 TRBV2 TGTGCCAGCCACTACTCTAGCGGGAGGTTCTATGAGCAGTTCTTC CASHYSSGRFYEQFF
NA once TRBJ1-6 TRBV25-1 TGTGCCAGCAGTGAACCGGGAGGTAATTCACCCCTCCACTTT CASSEPGGNSPLHF
TRBD1 NA TRBJ1-1 TRBV7-8 TGTGCCAGCAGCTGGGATCGGGACAGGGCGGCTTTCTTT CASSWDRDRAAFF